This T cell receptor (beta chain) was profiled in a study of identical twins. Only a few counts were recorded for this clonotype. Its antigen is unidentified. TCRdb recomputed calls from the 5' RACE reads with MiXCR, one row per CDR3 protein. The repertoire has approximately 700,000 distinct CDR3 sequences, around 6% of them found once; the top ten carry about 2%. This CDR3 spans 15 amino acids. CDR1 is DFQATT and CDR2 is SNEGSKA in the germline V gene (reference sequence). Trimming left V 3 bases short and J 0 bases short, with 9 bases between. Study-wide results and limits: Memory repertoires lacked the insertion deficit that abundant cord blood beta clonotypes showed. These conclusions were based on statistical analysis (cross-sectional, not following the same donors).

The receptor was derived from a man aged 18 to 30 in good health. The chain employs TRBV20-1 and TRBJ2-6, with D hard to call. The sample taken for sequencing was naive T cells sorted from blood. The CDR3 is CSASGRNSGANVLTF. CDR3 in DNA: TGCAGTGCTAGTGGACGGAACTCTGGGGCCAACGTCCTGACTTTC.